This T cell receptor beta chain comes out of a study of regulatory dendritic cells for organ transplantation. The study, taken as a whole, reports: Memory CD8+ T cells were the most oligoclonal; naive cells were highly diverse. Alloreactive memory CD8+ T cell pools varied considerably between individuals.

TCRdb's table, derived via immunoSEQ multiplex PCR, lists solely in-frame clones and lacks some. Of about 30,000 clones listed, approximately 91% are singletons. A remark on this clone: Its antigen is still unknown.

The sample taken for sequencing was naive CD4+ T cells from blood. Subset specified: CD45RA+ naive T cells. This receptor was obtained from a human donor in good health.

CDR3 sequence (DNA): TGTGCCAGCAGCTCGCCGGCCCAAGAGACCCAGTACTTC. Amino acids: CASSSPAQETQYF. J is TRBJ2-5 and V is TRBV7-8, with D unresolved. The CDR3 runs to 13 residues. Trimming took 4 bases from V and 1 from J, leaving 7 bases between them. CDR1 and CDR2 from the germline V gene are SGHVS and FQNEAQ.